This is a list of T cell receptor beta chains from one sample in a study of T-cell reconstitution after alpha-beta-depleted transplantation in children. TCRdb analysed the PCR reads with MiXCR anew, one entry per CDR3 protein. The sample comprises 400,000 to 550,000 distinct CDR3 sequences, roughly 10% of which are singletons, and around 2% rests with the top ten. This material consisted of PBMCs, taken before TCRalphabeta/CD19-depleted stem cell transplant. All receptors come from a child between 2 and 9 years old with inherited bone marrow failure, due to receive a stem cell transplant. Each CDR3 is given with its conserved first and last residue. The D gene is left open where the match is weak. Some rows mark clone size as missing; the rest say once, few, many or name a class of expanded clone.

TRBD1,many,TRBJ2-7,TRBV28,TGTGCCAGCAGGGCAGGGGGAGCGGACCCCTACGAGCAGTACTTC,CASRAGGADPYEQYF
NA,NA,TRBJ2-2,TRBV5-4,TGTGCCAGCAGCTTGGGGCTGCTCACCGGGGAGCTGTTTTTT,CASSLGLLTGELFF
NA,NA,TRBJ2-4,TRBV29-1,TGCAGCGTTGAATCCGGGTCCCTAGCCAAAAACATTCAGTACTTC,CSVESGSLAKNIQYF
NA,many,TRBJ2-5,TRBV20-1,TGCAGTCCGGGCGGGATTCGAGAGACCCAGTACTTC,CSPGGIRETQYF
NA,many,TRBJ2-1,TRBV2,TGTGCCAGCAGAGCGGTGAGCTCCTACAATGAGCAGTTCTTC,CASRAVSSYNEQFF
NA,NA,TRBJ1-5,TRBV6-1,TGTGCCAGCAGGCCGGGCTTGAATCAGCCCCAGCATTTT,CASRPGLNQPQHF
NA,many,TRBJ2-2,TRBV10-1,TGCGCCAGCAGTGACCTCACCGGGGAGCTGTTTTTT,CASSDLTGELFF
NA,NA,TRBJ1-1,TRBV5-4,TGTGCCAGCAGAGAGGGGGTCCGGAACACTGAAGCTTTCTTT,CASREGVRNTEAFF
TRBD2,many,TRBJ2-7,TRBV25-1,TGTGCCAGCAGTGATTGGGAGGGGACCCTAGGATACGAGCAGTACTTC,CASSDWEGTLGYEQYF
TRBD1,NA,TRBJ2-2,TRBV12-3/TRBV12-4,TGTGCCAGCAGTAACCGGGACAGGGGAATATGGACCGGGGAGCTGTTTTTT,CASSNRDRGIWTGELFF
TRBD2,few,TRBJ2-7,TRBV5-1,TGCGCCAGCTCCCAGACAGCGGGAGTAGACGAGCAGTACTTC,CASSQTAGVDEQYF
TRBD1,NA,TRBJ2-4,TRBV5-4,TGTGCCAGCAGCTCGGACAGGGAAAACTCTATAGCCAAAAACATTCAGTACTTC,CASSSDRENSIAKNIQYF
TRBD1,many,TRBJ2-1,TRBV5-1,TGCGCCAGCAGCCCGGGACAGGACTACAATGAGCAGTTCTTC,CASSPGQDYNEQFF
TRBD2,NA,TRBJ2-7,TRBV20-1,TGCAGTGCTGAGAGGGCACCCGGACTAGCCGAAAGCTCCTACGAGCAGTACTTC,CSAERAPGLAESSYEQYF
TRBD2,few,TRBJ2-1,TRBV6-2/TRBV6-3,TGTGCCAGCAGTTTATATGGGGGACTAGCGGTTAATTACAATGAGCAGTTCTTC,CASSLYGGLAVNYNEQFF
TRBD1,once,TRBJ1-1,TRBV6-5,TGTGCCAGCAGTTCCCGGGACAGGGAGAACACTGAAGCTTTCTTT,CASSSRDRENTEAFF
NA,few,TRBJ1-1,TRBV21-1,TGTGCCAGCAGCAAAGTTGGGGGATTGAACACTGAAGCTTTCTTT,CASSKVGGLNTEAFF
NA,many,TRBJ2-2,TRBV27,TGTGCCAGCAGTTTATCGGGGTTTGACAGGGAGGGCACCGGGGAGCTGTTTTTT,CASSLSGFDREGTGELFF
NA,NA,TRBJ2-5,TRBV11-2,TGTGCCAGCAGTCAAGTCTGGGGAGAGACCCAGTACTTC,CASSQVWGETQYF
NA,many,TRBJ1-1,TRBV7-6,TGTGCCAGCAGCCCCCGCACAGGGCTAAGCACTGAAGCTTTCTTT,CASSPRTGLSTEAFF
NA,many,TRBJ2-5,TRBV12-3/TRBV12-4,TGTGCCAGCAGTTCCAACTCCTATACCCGAGAGACCCAGTACTTC,CASSSNSYTRETQYF
NA,many,TRBJ2-3,TRBV27,TGTGCCAGCAGTTTAGACGCGGGTACCTTCGGAGATACGCAGTATTTT,CASSLDAGTFGDTQYF
TRBD2,NA,TRBJ2-7,TRBV4-2,TGTGCCAGCAGCCAGGGAGGGAGGGACGAGCAGTACTTC,CASSQGGRDEQYF
TRBD2,many,TRBJ2-7,TRBV12-3/TRBV12-4,TGTGCCAGCAGAAAGGCTAGCGGGGCTTACGAGCAGTACTTC,CASRKASGAYEQYF
TRBD2,many,TRBJ2-1,TRBV5-1,TGCGCCAGCAGAACTGAAGTAGCGGGAGTGCATCAGTTCTTC,CASRTEVAGVHQFF
TRBD1,few,TRBJ1-1,TRBV24-1,TGTGCCACCAGGGAACAGGGGAGCACTGAAGCTTTCTTT,CATREQGSTEAFF
TRBD2,NA,TRBJ2-3,TRBV12-3/TRBV12-4,TGTGCCTGCAGGGAAGGCCTAGCGGGCCCTTTGAGCACAGATACGCAGTATTTT,CACREGLAGPLSTDTQYF
NA,NA,TRBJ2-7,TRBV2,TGTGCCAGCAGTGAAATTCTACAGGAGTCATCCTACGAGCAGTACTTC,CASSEILQESSYEQYF
TRBD2,NA,TRBJ2-2,TRBV11-2,TGTGCCAGCAGCCCCTGGGTAGCGGGAGTTGCCGGGGAGCTGTTTTTT,CASSPWVAGVAGELFF
TRBD1,NA,TRBJ2-2,TRBV23-1,TGCGCCAGCGGCCCTAGGACAGGGCGCAACACCGGGGAGCTGTTTTTT,CASGPRTGRNTGELFF
TRBD1,many,TRBJ2-3,TRBV5-1,TGCGCCAGCAGCGGACAGGACACAGATACGCAGTATTTT,CASSGQDTDTQYF